The rows below give T cell receptor beta chains drawn from one sample of a study of tumor-infiltrating lymphocytes in primary liver carcinoma. Via MiXCR, TCRdb re-called the multiplex PCR reads, giving one row per CDR3 protein. The data contain 300,000 to 350,000 distinct CDR3 sequences, 50% to 75% of them seen just once; the ten biggest clones take up 15% to 20%. The sequenced material came from peripheral blood. These receptors all come from a woman aged 30 to 39 with primary liver carcinoma and hepatitis B virus infection. Both conserved end residues are part of each CDR3. D genes are given only for firm matches. Only part of the rows carry a size: once, few, many, or a class if the clone is expanded.

NA | NA | TRBJ2-7 | TRBV29-1 | TGCAGCGTTAACGGGCCCTGGAACGAGCAGTACTTC | CSVNGPWNEQYF
NA | NA | TRBJ2-7 | TRBV4-1 | TGCGCCAGCAGCTTAGGCAGGCACTCACCCTACGAGCAGTACTTC | CASSLGRHSPYEQYF
few | NA | TRBJ1-2 | TRBV6-2/TRBV6-3 | TGTGCCAGCACTAATAACTATGGCTACACCTTC | CASTNNYGYTF
many | NA | TRBJ2-3 | TRBV10-3 | TGTGCCATCAGTGGCACGGGACCGGGGGCAGATACGCAGTATTTT | CAISGTGPGADTQYF
NA | NA | TRBJ2-3 | TRBV6-5 | TGTGCCAGCAGTTACAACATCCCTTTTGGTCCAGTGAGCACAGATACGCAGTATTTT | CASSYNIPFGPVSTDTQYF
NA | TRBD1 | TRBJ2-7 | TRBV6-5 | TGTGCCAGCAGAGGACGAAGGACAGGACAGACCTACGGGCAGTACTTC | CASRGRRTGQTYGQYF
NA | NA | TRBJ2-7 | TRBV11-2 | TGCGCCGGCAGGGACCTAGGGGAGCAGTACTTC | CAGRDLGEQYF
once | NA | TRBJ2-1 | TRBV11-2 | TGTGCTAGCAGCTTCGACTCCCGAAGCTCCTACAATGAGCAGTTCTTC | CASSFDSRSSYNEQFF
many | NA | TRBJ1-1 | TRBV12-3/TRBV12-4 | TGTGCCAGCGGTCGGGGGCACACTGAAGCTTTCTTT | CASGRGHTEAFF
few | NA | TRBJ1-5 | TRBV6-2/TRBV6-3 | TGTGCCAGCAGTTACGCCACAGGCAGCAATCAGCCCCAGCATTTT | CASSYATGSNQPQHF
NA | NA | TRBJ2-2 | TRBV7-8 | TGTAGCAGCAGCTTAACCAGAGTCGCCGGGGAGCTGTTTTTT | CSSSLTRVAGELFF
many | NA | TRBJ1-1 | TRBV11-2 | TGTGCCAGCAGCTTGTTCTTGTTCACTGAAGCTTTCTTT | CASSLFLFTEAFF
NA | TRBD2 | TRBJ2-2 | TRBV4-1 | TGCGCCAGCAGCAAGATAGCGGGAGGGCGGATCACCGGGGAGCTGTTTTTT | CASSKIAGGRITGELFF
NA | NA | TRBJ1-4 | TRBV7-9 | TGTGCCAGCAGCTTAGCGGGGAGGGGAGTTTCGGAAAAACTGTTTTTT | CASSLAGRGVSEKLFF
many | TRBD2 | TRBJ2-2 | TRBV4-2 | TGTGCCAGCAGCCAAGAGGGGGGGACTATCACCGGGGAACTGTTTTTT | CASSQEGGTITGELFF
medium-sized | TRBD2 | TRBJ2-1 | TRBV11-3 | TGTGCCAGCAGCTTAACGGGAGGGGACTGGGGGGAGCAGTTCTTC | CASSLTGGDWGEQFF
NA | NA | TRBJ2-4 | TRBV5-6 | TGTGCCAGCAGCTTGGGACTTGCGCACATTCAGTACTTC | CASSLGLAHIQYF
few | NA | TRBJ2-1 | TRBV14 | TGTGCCAGCAGCCATGGGACTTTGGGTGAGCAGTTCTTC | CASSHGTLGEQFF
NA | NA | TRBJ1-2 | TRBV10-2 | TGCGCCAGCAGCAGGGATGACTATGGCTACAGCTTC | CASSRDDYGYSF
once | NA | TRBJ1-1 | TRBV14 | TGTGCCAGCAGCCAACGTAGAGGAACAAACCCGTGGAACACTGAAGCTTTCTTT | CASSQRRGTNPWNTEAFF
few | TRBD1 | TRBJ1-5 | TRBV30 | TGTGCCTGGAGTAGAGACAGGGGGCGGTGGCCCCAGCATTTT | CAWSRDRGRWPQHF
few | TRBD1 | TRBJ2-7 | TRBV6-2/TRBV6-3 | TGTGCCACCCGGGACAGCGAATACTACGAGCAGTACTTC | CATRDSEYYEQYF
NA | NA | TRBJ2-3 | TRBV5-4 | TGTGCCAGCAGTCCAGGCTATGGGGAAGCCCTTCACACAGATACGCAGTATTTT | CASSPGYGEALHTDTQYF
many | NA | TRBJ2-1 | TRBV4-2 | TGTGCCAGCAGCCAAGATCAACGGGACTCCTACAATGAGCAGTTCTTC | CASSQDQRDSYNEQFF
NA | NA | TRBJ1-1 | TRBV19 | TGTGCCAGTAGTCCGGAGGGGGACACTGAAGCTTTCTTT | CASSPEGDTEAFF
many | NA | TRBJ1-2 | TRBV6-5 | TGTGCCAGCAGCCCCGAAGTGGGAGGCTACACCTTC | CASSPEVGGYTF
few | NA | TRBJ1-5 | TRBV6-2/TRBV6-3 | TGTGCCAGCAGTCACCCCGCATACCTCGAGAGATATAGCAATCAGCCCCAGCATTTT | CASSHPAYLERYSNQPQHF
few | NA | TRBJ2-7 | TRBV5-6 | TGTGCCAGCAGAACCGGGACGGACTACGAGCAGTACTTC | CASRTGTDYEQYF
many | NA | TRBJ1-5 | TRBV29-1 | TGCAGCGTTCGCGTTGGGGGCAATCAGCCCCAGCATTTT | CSVRVGGNQPQHF
many | NA | TRBJ1-2 | TRBV4-1 | TGCGCCAGCAGCCAAGCGTCAGGTGTGCTATCAGGCTACACCTTC | CASSQASGVLSGYTF
NA | NA | TRBJ2-3 | TRBV6-6 | TGTGTCAGCAGTTGCGGTCGGGAAACAGATACACAGTATTTT | CVSSCGRETDTQYF
many | TRBD2 | TRBJ2-7 | TRBV4-2 | TGTGCCAGCAGCCAAGCGACTAGCGTCGGCGAGCAGTACTTC | CASSQATSVGEQYF
NA | NA | TRBJ2-4 | TRBV5-4 | TGTGCCAGCAGCTTGCAGGCAGTGGGTCGGAACATTCAGTACTTC | CASSLQAVGRNIQYF
many | NA | TRBJ2-3 | TRBV29-1 | TGCAGCGTTGAAAGTCGGCAGGGGACAGATACGCAGTATTTT | CSVESRQGTDTQYF
once | TRBD2 | TRBJ2-1 | TRBV6-5 | TGTGCCAGTTGCCAACAAGCGGGATATGAGCAGTTCTTC | CASCQQAGYEQFF
few | TRBD1 | TRBJ2-3 | TRBV29-1 | TGCAGCGTAGCCGCGGGACAGGGCACAGATACGCAGTATTTT | CSVAAGQGTDTQYF
NA | NA | TRBJ2-7 | TRBV28 | TGTGCCAGCAGGCTAGACTCGTCGGGTTACGAGCAGTACTTC | CASRLDSSGYEQYF
few | NA | TRBJ1-2 | TRBV24-1 | TGTGCCACCAGTGGTGTGGAGTCGGGCTATGGCTACACCTTC | CATSGVESGYGYTF
many | NA | TRBJ1-5 | TRBV29-1 | TGCAGCGTTCGGGACGGAAATCAGCCCCAGCATTTT | CSVRDGNQPQHF
few | NA | TRBJ1-5 | TRBV30 | TGTGCCTGGGCCCTCTCAGGGTGGGGCAATCAGCCCCAGCATTTT | CAWALSGWGNQPQHF
NA | TRBD2 | TRBJ2-2 | TRBV7-8 | TGTACCAGCGGGATAAATTTGGGGTTAGCCGGGGAGCTGTTTTTT | CTSGINLGLAGELFF
NA | TRBD1 | TRBJ2-5 | TRBV28 | TGTGCCAGCACCCTACAGGGGGGGACCCAGTACTTC | CASTLQGGTQYF
many | TRBD1 | TRBJ1-1 | TRBV29-1 | TGCAGCGTGGGACCGACAGGGGAAAAAGCTTTCTTT | CSVGPTGEKAFF
NA | NA | TRBJ2-7 | TRBV6-4 | TGTGCCAGCAGCACGGGAAGGGGCGGAATTATTTACGAGCAGTACTTC | CASSTGRGGIIYEQYF
NA | NA | TRBJ2-2 | TRBV6-1 | TGTGCCAGCAGTTACAGGGGTAGGCGGGAGACGGTCGGGGAGCTGTTTTTT | CASSYRGRRETVGELFF
few | NA | TRBJ1-2 | TRBV7-9 | TGTGCCAGCAGTTTGGGGATACTCGGCTACACCTTC | CASSLGILGYTF
medium-sized | TRBD2 | TRBJ2-5 | TRBV11-2 | TGTGCCAGCAGCTTACTAGCGGCCTCCCAAGAGACCCAGTACTTC | CASSLLAASQETQYF
few | NA | TRBJ2-2 | TRBV6-5 | TGTGCCAGCAGTTACTCGCTCGCCGGGCTTCCGAACACCGGGGAGCTGTTTTTT | CASSYSLAGLPNTGELFF
NA | NA | TRBJ2-7 | TRBV11-1 | TGTGACAGCAGCAACCCCTTAAGGTTTTTGGGGGCCCCCACCTACGAGCAGTACTTC | CDSSNPLRFLGAPTYEQYF
once | NA | TRBJ2-1 | TRBV29-1 | TGCAGCGCCCATAAGACCAGAGGCGGCGATGAGCAGTTCTTC | CSAHKTRGGDEQFF
once | NA | TRBJ1-5 | TRBV7-8 | TGTGCCAGCAGCACAGAAAGGTGGGGTTATAGCAATCAGCCCCAGCATTTT | CASSTERWGYSNQPQHF